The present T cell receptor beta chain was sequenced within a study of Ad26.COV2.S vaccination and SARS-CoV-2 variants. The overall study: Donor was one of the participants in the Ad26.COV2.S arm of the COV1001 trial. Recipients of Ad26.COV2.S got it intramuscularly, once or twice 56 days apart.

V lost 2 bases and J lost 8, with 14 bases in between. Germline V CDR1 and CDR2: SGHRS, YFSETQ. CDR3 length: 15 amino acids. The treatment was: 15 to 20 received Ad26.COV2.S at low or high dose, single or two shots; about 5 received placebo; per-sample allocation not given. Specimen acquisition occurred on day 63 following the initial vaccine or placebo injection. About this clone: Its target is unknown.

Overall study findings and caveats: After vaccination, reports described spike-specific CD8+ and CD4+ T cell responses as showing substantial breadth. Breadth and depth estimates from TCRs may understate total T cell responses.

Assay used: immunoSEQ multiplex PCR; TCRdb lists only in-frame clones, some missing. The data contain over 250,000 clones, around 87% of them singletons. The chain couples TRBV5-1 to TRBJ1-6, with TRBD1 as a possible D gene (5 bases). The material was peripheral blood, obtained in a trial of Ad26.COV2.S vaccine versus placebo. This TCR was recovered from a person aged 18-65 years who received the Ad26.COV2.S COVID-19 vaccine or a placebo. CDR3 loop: CASSFEGNNYSPLHF. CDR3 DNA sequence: TGCGCCAGCAGCTTCGAGGGGAATAATTATTCACCCCTCCACTTT. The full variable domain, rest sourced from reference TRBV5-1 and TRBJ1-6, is KAGVTQTPRYLIKTRGQQVTLSCSPISGHRSVSWYQQTPGQGLQFLFEYFSETQRNKGNFPGRFSGRQFSNSRSEMNVSTLELGDSALYLCASSFEGNNYSPLHFGNGTRLTVT.